Given below is one TCR beta chain in context. Antigen unknown. The entry originates in a study of chemoradiotherapy in HPV16-positive cancers. This CDR3 comprises 12 residues. CDR1 and CDR2 from the germline V gene are SQVTM and ANQGSEA. Between the trimmed V and J ends, which lost 7 bases and 4 bases, there was a span of 13 bases. Study findings and constraints: For HPV16-positive patients, expanding HPV-responsive T cells associated with longer recurrence-free survival.

The data were produced by immunoSEQ multiplex PCR, yet TCRdb's version contains in-frame clones alone and is incomplete. The data hold 9,500 to 15,000 clones, with just under 80% observed a single time. The source is a human donor with HPV-associated anogenital cancer. V is TRBV29-1 and J is TRBJ1-2, with unresolved D. Sample acquisition took place from a patient who underwent chemoradiotherapy. The CDR3 here is CSGGGGSYGYTF. Here the CDR3 DNA reads TGCAGCGGCGGAGGCGGTTCCTATGGCTACACCTTC.